This paragraph reports one TCR beta chain. A single base separates this from a much larger clone, so it may be a read error. PCR was performed a second time for about 7 to 11 cycles using a sample-barcoded 5' primer and a J-beta primer mix. TCRdb re-called the 5' RACE reads through MiXCR, storing one row per CDR3 protein. The sample contains some 790,000 distinct CDR3 sequences, 25% to 30% of which appear only once. The CDR3 is made up of 14 amino acids. This entry belongs to a study of blood T cells in healthy people across ages. The source is a woman of 80 years or more in good health. This chain joins TRBV12-3 or TRBV12-4 and TRBJ2-5, with 8 bases matching TRBD1. Sequencing was done on a sample of blood. CDR3 amino acids: CANSLRQGSETQYF. The CDR3 DNA reads as TGTGCCAACAGTCTCCGACAGGGGAGCGAGACCCAGTACTTC.